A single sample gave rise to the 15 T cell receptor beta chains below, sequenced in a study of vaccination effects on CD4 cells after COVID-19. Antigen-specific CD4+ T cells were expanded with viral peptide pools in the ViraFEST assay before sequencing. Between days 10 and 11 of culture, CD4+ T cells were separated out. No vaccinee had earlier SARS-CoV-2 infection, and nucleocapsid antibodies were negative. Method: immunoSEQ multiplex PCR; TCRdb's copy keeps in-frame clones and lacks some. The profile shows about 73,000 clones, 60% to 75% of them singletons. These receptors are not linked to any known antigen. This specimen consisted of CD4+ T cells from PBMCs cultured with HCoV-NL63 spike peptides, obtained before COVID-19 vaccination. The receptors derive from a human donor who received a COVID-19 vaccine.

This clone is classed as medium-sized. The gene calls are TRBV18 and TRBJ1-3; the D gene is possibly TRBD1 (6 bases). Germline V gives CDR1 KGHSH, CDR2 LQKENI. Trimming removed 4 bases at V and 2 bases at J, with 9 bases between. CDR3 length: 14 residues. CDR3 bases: TGTGCCAGCTCACTACAGGGAGCTGGAAACACCATATATTTT. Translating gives CASSLQGAGNTIYF. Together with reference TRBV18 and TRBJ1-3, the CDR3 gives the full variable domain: NAGVMQNPRHLVRRRGQEARLRCSPMKGHSHVYWYRQLPEEGLKFMVYLQKENIIDESGMPKERFSAEFPKEGPSILRIQQVVRGDSAAYFCASSLQGAGNTIYFGEGSWLTVV.

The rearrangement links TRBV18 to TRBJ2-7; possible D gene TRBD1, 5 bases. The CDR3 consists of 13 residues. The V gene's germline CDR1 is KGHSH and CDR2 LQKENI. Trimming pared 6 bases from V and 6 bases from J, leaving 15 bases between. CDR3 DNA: TGTGCCAGCTCGAACTTCAGGGAAAGCGAGCAGTACGTC. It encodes CASSNFRESEQYV.

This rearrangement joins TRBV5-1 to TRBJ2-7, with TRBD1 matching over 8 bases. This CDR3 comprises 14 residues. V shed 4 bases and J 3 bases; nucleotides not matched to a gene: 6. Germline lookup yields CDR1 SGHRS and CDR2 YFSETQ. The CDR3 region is CASSEAGGLYEQYV. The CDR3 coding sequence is TGCGCCAGCAGCGAGGCAGGGGGCCTCTACGAGCAGTACGTC.

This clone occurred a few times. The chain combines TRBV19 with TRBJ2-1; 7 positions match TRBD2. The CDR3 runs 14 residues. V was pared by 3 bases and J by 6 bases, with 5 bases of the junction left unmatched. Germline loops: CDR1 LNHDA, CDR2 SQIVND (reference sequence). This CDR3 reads CASSIRTSSNEQFF. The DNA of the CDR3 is TGTGCCAGTAGTATCCGGACTAGTTCCAATGAGCAGTTCTTC.

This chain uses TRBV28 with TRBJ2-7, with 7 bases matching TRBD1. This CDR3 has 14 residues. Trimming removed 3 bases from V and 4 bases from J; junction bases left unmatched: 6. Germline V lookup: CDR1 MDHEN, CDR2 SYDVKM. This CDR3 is CASSFDRARYEQYV. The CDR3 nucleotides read TGTGCCAGCAGTTTCGACAGGGCGAGGTACGAGCAGTACGTC.

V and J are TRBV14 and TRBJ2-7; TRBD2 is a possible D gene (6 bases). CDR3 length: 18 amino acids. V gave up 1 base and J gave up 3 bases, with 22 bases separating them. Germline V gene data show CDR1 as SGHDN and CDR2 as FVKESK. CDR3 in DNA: TGTGCCAGCAGCCAAGCCCCACCCGGGGGTTGGGTCTGCTACGAGCAGTACGTC. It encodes CASSQAPPGGWVCYEQYV.

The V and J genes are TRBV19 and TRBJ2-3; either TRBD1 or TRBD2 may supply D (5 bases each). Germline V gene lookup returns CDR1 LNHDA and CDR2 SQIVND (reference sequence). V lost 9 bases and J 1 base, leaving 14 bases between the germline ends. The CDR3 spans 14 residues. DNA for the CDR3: TGTGCCAGCGGGACGGCCCCGGGCACAGATACGCAGTATTTT. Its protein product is CASGTAPGTDTQYF.

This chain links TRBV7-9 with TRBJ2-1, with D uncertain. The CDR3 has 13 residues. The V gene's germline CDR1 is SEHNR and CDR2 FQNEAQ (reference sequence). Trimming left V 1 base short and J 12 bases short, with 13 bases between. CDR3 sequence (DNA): TGTGCCAGCAGCTTAGAACCCCACGCCAGGCAGTTCTTC. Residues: CASSLEPHARQFF.

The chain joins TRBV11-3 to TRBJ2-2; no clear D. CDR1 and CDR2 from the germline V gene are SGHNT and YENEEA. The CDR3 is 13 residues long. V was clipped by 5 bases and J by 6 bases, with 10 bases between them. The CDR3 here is CASSPTGAGELFF. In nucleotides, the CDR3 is TGTGCCAGCAGCCCAACCGGAGCCGGGGAGCTGTTTTTT.

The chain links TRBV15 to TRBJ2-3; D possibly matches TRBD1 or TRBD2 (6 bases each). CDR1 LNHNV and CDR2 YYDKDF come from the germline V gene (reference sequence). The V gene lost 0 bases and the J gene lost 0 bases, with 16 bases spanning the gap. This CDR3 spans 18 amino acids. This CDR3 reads CATSRDGKRGLSTDTQYF. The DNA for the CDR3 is TGTGCCACCAGCAGAGACGGAAAACGGGGGCTTAGCACAGATACGCAGTATTTT. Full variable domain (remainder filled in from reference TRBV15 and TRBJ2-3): DAMVIQNPRYQVTQFGKPVTLSCSQTLNHNVMYWYQQKSSQAPKLLFHYYDKDFNNEADTPDNFQSRRPNTSFCFLDIRSPGLGDTAMYLCATSRDGKRGLSTDTQYFGPGTRLTVL.

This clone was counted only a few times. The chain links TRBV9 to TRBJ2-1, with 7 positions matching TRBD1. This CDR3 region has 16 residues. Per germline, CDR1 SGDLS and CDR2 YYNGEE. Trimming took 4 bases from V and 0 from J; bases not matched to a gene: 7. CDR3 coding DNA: TGTGCCAGCAGCCCAACCAGGGACAGCTCCTACAATGAGCAGTTCTTC. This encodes CASSPTRDSSYNEQFF. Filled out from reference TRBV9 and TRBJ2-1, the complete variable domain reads DSGVTQTPKHLITATGQRVTLRCSPRSGDLSVYWYQQSLDQGLQFLIQYYNGEERAKGNILERFSAQQFPDLHSELNLSSLELGDSALYFCASSPTRDSSYNEQFFGPGTRLTVL.

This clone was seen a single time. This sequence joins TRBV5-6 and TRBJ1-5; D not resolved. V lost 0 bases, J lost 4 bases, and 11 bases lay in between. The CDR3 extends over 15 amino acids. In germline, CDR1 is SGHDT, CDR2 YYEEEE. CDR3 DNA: TGTGCCAGCAGCTTGGGATGGGGAGGTAATCAGCCCCAGCATTTT. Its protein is CASSLGWGGNQPQHF.

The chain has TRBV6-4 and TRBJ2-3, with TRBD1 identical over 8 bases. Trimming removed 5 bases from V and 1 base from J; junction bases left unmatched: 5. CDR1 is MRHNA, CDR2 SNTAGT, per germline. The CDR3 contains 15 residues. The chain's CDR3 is CASSSGTGRTDTQYF. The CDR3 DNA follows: TGTGCCAGCAGTTCCGGGACAGGACGCACAGATACGCAGTATTTT.

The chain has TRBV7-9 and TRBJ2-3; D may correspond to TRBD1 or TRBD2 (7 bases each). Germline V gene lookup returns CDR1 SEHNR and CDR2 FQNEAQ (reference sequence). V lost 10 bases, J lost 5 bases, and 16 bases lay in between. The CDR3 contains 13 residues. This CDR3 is CATKGRGQDTQYF. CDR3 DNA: TGTGCCACCAAAGGGAGGGGGCAAGATACGCAGTATTTT.

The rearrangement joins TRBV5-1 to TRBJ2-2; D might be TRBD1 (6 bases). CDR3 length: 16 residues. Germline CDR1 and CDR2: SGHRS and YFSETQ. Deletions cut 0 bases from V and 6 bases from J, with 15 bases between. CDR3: CASSLATGILAGELFF. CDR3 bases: TGCGCCAGCAGCTTGGCAACAGGGATTCTGGCCGGGGAGCTGTTTTTT.